The 22 T cell receptor beta chains given below trace back to one sample, sequenced in a study of CXCR3-negative and CXCR3-positive naive CD8 T cells. Researchers prepared the TRB cDNA libraries using 5' RACE with UMI labels. One entry per CDR3 protein, without DNA, is what TCRdb gives after re-calling the 5' RACE reads. The sample includes 60,000 to 65,000 distinct CDR3 sequences. The antigens for these receptors are not known. Whole-study results and caveats: Higher TRB CDR3 hydrophobicity marked CXCR3-positive naive cells relative to CXCR3-negative naive cells.

Sequencing used naive CXCR3+ CD8+ T cells from blood. Subset described: CD45RO-CCR7+CD27+CD95- naive CD8+ T cells expressing CXCR3 (TNR3+). These receptors all stem from a human donor in good health. Some clones in this sample may be carry-over from other donors' samples.

This chain connects TRBV7-6 to TRBJ2-1; TCRdb selects TRBD2, and the lack of DNA leaves this call unchecked. Per germline, CDR1 SGHVS and CDR2 FNYEAQ. The CDR3 spans 15 residues. The CDR3 here is CASSLAFGLVYEQFF.

This sequence joins TRBV7-9 and TRBJ2-7; lacking DNA, the TRBD1 call made by TCRdb goes unchecked. Germline CDR1 is SEHNR and CDR2 is FQNEAQ (reference sequence). The CDR3 loop spans 12 amino acids. This CDR3 is CASGRGAPEQYF.

This chain links TRBV20-1 with TRBJ2-1; TCRdb names TRBD2, which stays unverified in the absence of DNA. The CDR3 consists of 15 residues. Germline CDR1 DFQATT, CDR2 SNEGSKA (reference sequence). The CDR3 here is CSAPLAGNPYNEQFF.

V usage is TRBV12-3 or TRBV12-4 and J usage is TRBJ2-7. The CDR3 extends over 12 amino acids. Here the CDR3 reads CASSLRGIEQYF.

The chain links TRBV12-3 or TRBV12-4 to TRBJ2-1; TCRdb's assignment of TRBD1 cannot be checked, as there is no DNA. This CDR3 has 16 amino acids. CDR3 amino acids: CASSSLSGTNYNEQFF.

CDR3 loop: CASRTPGQQYEQYF. The V gene is TRBV7-2, the J gene TRBJ2-7; the TRBD1 assignment by TCRdb is unverifiable without DNA. The germline CDR1 and CDR2 sequences are SGHTA and FQGNSA. The CDR3 covers 14 residues.

The V gene is TRBV12-3 or TRBV12-4, the J gene TRBJ1-1; the D call from TCRdb, TRBD1, cannot be confirmed without DNA. The CDR3 spans 15 residues. CDR3 region: CASSPQGGGNTEAFF.

The chain employs TRBV7-9 and TRBJ2-6; the D call of TRBD2 rests on TCRdb alone, since no DNA is present to check it. Germline-derived CDR1 and CDR2 are SEHNR and FQNEAQ (reference sequence). The CDR3 extends over 18 amino acids. The CDR3 here is CASSRASGGTAGANVLTF. The whole variable domain, remainder taken from reference TRBV7-9 and TRBJ2-6, is DTGVSQNPRHKITKRGQNVTFRCDPISEHNRLYWYRQTLGQGPEFLTYFQNEAQLEKSRLLSDRFSAERPKGSFSTLEIQRTEQGDSAMYLCASSRASGGTAGANVLTFGAGSRLTVL.

The chain is built from TRBV11-2 and TRBJ1-4. This CDR3 comprises 17 residues. Germline loops: CDR1 SGHAT, CDR2 FQNNGV. CDR3 loop: CASSLPYYPDGSRKLFF.

The chain recombines TRBV29-1 with TRBJ2-1; TCRdb's assignment of TRBD1 cannot be checked, as there is no DNA. The germline V gene has CDR1 SQVTM and CDR2 ANQGSEA. The CDR3 covers 13 residues. This CDR3 reads CSVTGTDHNEQFF.

This chain joins TRBV21-1 and TRBJ2-5; TCRdb names TRBD1, which stays unverified in the absence of DNA. TRBV21-1 is described as a pseudogene. This CDR3 has 20 residues. CDR3 in amino acids: CASSKAGTGGGLAGKETQYF.

V gene TRBV7-6 combines with J gene TRBJ1-1. The CDR3 has 16 residues. Germline V gene sequence: CDR1 SGHVS, CDR2 FNYEAQ. CDR3: CASSFGPEEAGTEAFF.

The V and J genes are TRBV29-1 and TRBJ2-1; the TRBD1 assignment by TCRdb is unverifiable without DNA. Germline-derived CDR1 and CDR2 are SQVTM and ANQGSEA. This CDR3 contains 13 residues. CDR3 amino acids: CSAEDGGGSEQFF.

The gene calls are TRBV20-1 and TRBJ2-7; TCRdb's D call of TRBD1 is untestable without DNA. The CDR3 is 17 residues long. The germline gives CDR1 DFQATT, CDR2 SNEGSKA (reference sequence). CDR3 residues: CSASVRGQGRMVGEQYF.

V is TRBV12-3 or TRBV12-4 and J is TRBJ2-1; TCRdb returns TRBD1, unconfirmable since there is no DNA. The CDR3 contains 16 residues. CDR3 loop: CASSSPGTPGVGEQFF.

The chain uses TRBV19 and TRBJ2-3; the D call from TCRdb, TRBD2, cannot be confirmed without DNA. Germline assignment: CDR1 LNHDA and CDR2 SQIVND (reference sequence). This CDR3 is built from 18 residues. CDR3 sequence: CASSTGSGGPIGTDTQYF.

This sequence joins TRBV12-5 and TRBJ2-5; TCRdb proposes TRBD2, but this gene call is untestable without DNA. The V gene's germline CDR1 is LGHNT and CDR2 FRNRAP. The CDR3 loop spans 15 amino acids. CDR3 sequence: CASGLAVAGQETQYF.

The chain combines TRBV12-3 or TRBV12-4 with TRBJ2-5; TCRdb indicates TRBD1, and absent DNA this call remains unverified. The CDR3 is 15 amino acids. CDR3 loop: CASSPDRGGGETQYF.

This sequence joins TRBV20-1 and TRBJ2-1. The CDR3 has 14 amino acids. Germline lookup yields CDR1 DFQATT and CDR2 SNEGSKA (reference sequence). CDR3 amino acids: CSVTWRISYNEQFF.

This chain joins TRBV6-2 or TRBV6-3 and TRBJ1-1; TCRdb picks TRBD1, but there is no DNA to check that call. CDR3 length equals 15 residues. Germline CDR1 is MNHEY and CDR2 is SVGEGT. The CDR3 loop reads CASSYRDRLNTEAFF.

The chain uses TRBV29-1 and TRBJ2-6. Germline lookup yields CDR1 SQVTM and CDR2 ANQGSEA. The CDR3 consists of 14 residues. CDR3 protein: CSVEAGSGANVLTF. Variable domain in full (rest from reference TRBV29-1 and TRBJ2-6): SAVISQKPSRDICQRGTSLTIQCQVDSQVTMMFWYRQQPGQSLTLIATANQGSEATYESGFVIDKFPISRPNLTFSTLTVSNMSPEDSSIYLCSVEAGSGANVLTFGAGSRLTVL.

The chain recombines TRBV7-9 with TRBJ2-1; TCRdb selects TRBD2, and the lack of DNA leaves this call unchecked. Germline V gene data show CDR1 as SEHNR and CDR2 as FQNEAQ (reference sequence). The CDR3 contains 14 residues. The CDR3 is CASSSRDVALEQFF.